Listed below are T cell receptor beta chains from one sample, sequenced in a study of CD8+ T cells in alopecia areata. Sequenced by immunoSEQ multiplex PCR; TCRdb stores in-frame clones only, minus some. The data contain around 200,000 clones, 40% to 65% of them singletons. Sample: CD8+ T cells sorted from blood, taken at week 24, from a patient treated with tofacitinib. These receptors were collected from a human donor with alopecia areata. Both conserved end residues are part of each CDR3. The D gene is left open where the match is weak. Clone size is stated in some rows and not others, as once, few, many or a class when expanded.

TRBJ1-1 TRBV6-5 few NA TGTGCCACCGACAACGGGGGGATGGCTTTCTTT CATDNGGMAFF
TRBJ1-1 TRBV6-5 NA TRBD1 TGTGCCAGCAGTCGACAGGGGTTGAACACTGAAGCTTTCTTT CASSRQGLNTEAFF
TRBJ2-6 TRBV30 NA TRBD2 TGTGCCTGGAGTGACGCCCGGGACTACCTAACTGGGGCCAACGTCCTGACTTTC CAWSDARDYLTGANVLTF
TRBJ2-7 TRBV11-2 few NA TGTGCCAGCAGCCCTGGTGGCGACGAGCAGTACTTC CASSPGGDEQYF
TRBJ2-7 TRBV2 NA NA TGTGCCAGCAGTGAAGCGTCCGGGACTTTATCCTACGAGCAGTACTTC CASSEASGTLSYEQYF
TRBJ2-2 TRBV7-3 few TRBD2 TGTGCCAGCAGCTCTAGCGGGACCGGGGAGCTGTTTTTT CASSSSGTGELFF
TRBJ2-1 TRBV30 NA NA TGTGCCTGGAGTGTACTTGCGGGAAATGAGCAGTTCTTC CAWSVLAGNEQFF
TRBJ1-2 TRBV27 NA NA TGTGCCAGCGGAAAATCACAGATCGCCTATGGCTACACCTTC CASGKSQIAYGYTF
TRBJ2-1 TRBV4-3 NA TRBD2 TGCGCCTGCAGCCAAGACGGTAGAGCGGGGGTCAATGAGCAGTTCTTC CACSQDGRAGVNEQFF
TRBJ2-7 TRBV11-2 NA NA TGTGCCAGCAGCTTCGGAACCCTCTACGAGCAGTACTTC CASSFGTLYEQYF
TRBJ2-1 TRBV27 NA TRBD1 TGTGCCAGCAGTTTATTGGGGACAGGGCACAATGAGCAGTTCTTC CASSLLGTGHNEQFF
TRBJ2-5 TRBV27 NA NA TGTGCCAGCAGTTTCCGACTAGGGGGTCAAGAGACCCAGTACTTC CASSFRLGGQETQYF
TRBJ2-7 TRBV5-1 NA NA TGCGCCAGCAGCTTGGCCCCCTCGTACGAGCAGTACTTC CASSLAPSYEQYF
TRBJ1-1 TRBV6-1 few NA TGTGCCAGCAGTGAATGGATTGAAACTGAAGCTTTCTTT CASSEWIETEAFF
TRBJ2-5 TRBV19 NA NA TGTGCCAGTAGTATGATACCGCAAGAGACCCAGTACTTC CASSMIPQETQYF
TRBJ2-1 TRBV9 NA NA TGTGCCAGCAGCGGGGGGGCCGTTGAGCAGTTCTTC CASSGGAVEQFF
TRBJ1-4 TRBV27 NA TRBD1 TGTGCCAGCAGTCCCGCCCCGGACAGGGCGGGGGAAAAACTGTTTTTT CASSPAPDRAGEKLFF
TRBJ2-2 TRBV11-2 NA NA TGTGCCAGCAGCCCCCAAGTGACAGGGAACACCGGGGAGCTGTTTTTT CASSPQVTGNTGELFF
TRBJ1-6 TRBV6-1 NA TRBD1 TGTGCCAGCATTGTACAGGGGATTGATTCACCCCTCCACTTT CASIVQGIDSPLHF
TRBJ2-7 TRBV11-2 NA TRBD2 TGTGCCAGCAGGAGGACTAGTCGCGCCTACGAGCAGTACTTC CASRRTSRAYEQYF
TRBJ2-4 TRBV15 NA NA TGTGCCACCAGCAGTGGGACTGTAATAGCCAAAAACATTCAGTACTTC CATSSGTVIAKNIQYF
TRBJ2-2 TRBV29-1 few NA TGCAGCGTTGAGGAGTCGAACACCGGGGAGCTGTTTTTT CSVEESNTGELFF
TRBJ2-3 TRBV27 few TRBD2 TGTGCCAGCAGTTTACTTGGGGCGGGGGGCACAGATACGCAGTATTTT CASSLLGAGGTDTQYF
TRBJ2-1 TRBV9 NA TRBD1 TGTGCCAGCAGCCCCCGGACAGGGTCCTACAATGAGCAGTTCTTC CASSPRTGSYNEQFF